These 5 T cell receptor delta chains originate from one sample sequenced in a study of gamma delta lymphoproliferative disorders and STAT genes. Sequencing used genomic DNA taken from PBMCs of patients and controls. TCRdb reanalyzed the multiplex PCR reads using CATT. The sample yields approximately 1,500 delta-chain clones, approximately 2.9% seen once. The sequenced sample consisted of blood. Receptor source: a human donor with gamma-delta T-cell large granular lymphocyte leukemia.

This clone is medium-sized in the sample. This rearrangement joins TRDV1 to TRDJ1, with D possibly TRDD3 on 5 matching bases. V lost 4 bases, J lost 8 bases, and 29 bases lay in between. The length of the CDR3 is 18 residues. Germline V gene data show CDR1 as TSWWSYY and CDR2 as QGS. CDR3 loop: CALGASLGRYARLVKLIF. The CDR3 coding sequence is TGTGCTCTTGGGGCCAGCCTGGGCCGGTACGCGCGGCTGGTCAAACTCATCTTT.

The chain couples TRAV29/DV5 to TRDJ1, with 12 positions matching TRDD3. Trimming took 3 bases from V and 0 from J; bases not matched to a gene: 12. CDR3 length: 18 amino acids. The germline V gene has CDR1 NSMFDY and CDR2 ISSIKDK. The CDR3 nucleotides read TGTGCAGCAACTTCCTCGTACTGGGGGATACTAAACACCGATAAACTCATCTTT. It translates to CAATSSYWGILNTDKLIF.

There are a few counts of this clone. TCRdb's protein, taken from a much larger clone, differs from this DNA's translation at residue 8, likely owing to a read error; the protein displayed comes from the DNA. This chain joins TRDV1 and TRDJ1; TRDD3 aligns across 8 bases. This CDR3 has 15 amino acids. With V trimmed by 1 base and J by 10 bases, 11 bases remained unmatched. Germline V lookup: CDR1 TSWWSYY, CDR2 QGS. CDR3: CALGERLLGGYLLIF. CDR3 nucleotides: TGTGCTCTTGGGGAACGGTTACTCGGGGGATATCTACTCATCTTT.

This clone came up a few times. This may arise from a read error, as a much more abundant clone is one base away. The same CDR3 can be traced to other DNA sequences in this sample. The genes are TRDV2 and TRDJ1, with 8 bases matching TRDD3. CDR1 and CDR2 (germline): GEAIGNYY, EKD. Unmatched junction bases numbered 14, after V lost 0 bases and J lost 0 bases. CDR3 length: 19 amino acids. CDR3 nucleotides: TGTGCCTGTGACACCTCGTGGGGGATTTCGCCTCTCTACACCGATAAACTCATCTTT. It yields the protein CACDTSWGISPLYTDKLIF.

This clone was seen ten or more times. The chain links TRDV1 to TRDJ1, with 12 positions matching TRDD3. Germline CDR1 is TSWWSYY and CDR2 is QGS. V was pared by 0 bases and J by 0 bases, with 35 bases of the junction left unmatched. The CDR3 totals 28 residues. The CDR3 coding sequence is TGTGCTCTTGGGGAACTGGGGGGCGTCTATGGCGTACTGGGGGATACTAGTAGGAAGAGATTGTACACCGATAAACTCATCTTT. As protein: CALGELGGVYGVLGDTSRKRLYTDKLIF.